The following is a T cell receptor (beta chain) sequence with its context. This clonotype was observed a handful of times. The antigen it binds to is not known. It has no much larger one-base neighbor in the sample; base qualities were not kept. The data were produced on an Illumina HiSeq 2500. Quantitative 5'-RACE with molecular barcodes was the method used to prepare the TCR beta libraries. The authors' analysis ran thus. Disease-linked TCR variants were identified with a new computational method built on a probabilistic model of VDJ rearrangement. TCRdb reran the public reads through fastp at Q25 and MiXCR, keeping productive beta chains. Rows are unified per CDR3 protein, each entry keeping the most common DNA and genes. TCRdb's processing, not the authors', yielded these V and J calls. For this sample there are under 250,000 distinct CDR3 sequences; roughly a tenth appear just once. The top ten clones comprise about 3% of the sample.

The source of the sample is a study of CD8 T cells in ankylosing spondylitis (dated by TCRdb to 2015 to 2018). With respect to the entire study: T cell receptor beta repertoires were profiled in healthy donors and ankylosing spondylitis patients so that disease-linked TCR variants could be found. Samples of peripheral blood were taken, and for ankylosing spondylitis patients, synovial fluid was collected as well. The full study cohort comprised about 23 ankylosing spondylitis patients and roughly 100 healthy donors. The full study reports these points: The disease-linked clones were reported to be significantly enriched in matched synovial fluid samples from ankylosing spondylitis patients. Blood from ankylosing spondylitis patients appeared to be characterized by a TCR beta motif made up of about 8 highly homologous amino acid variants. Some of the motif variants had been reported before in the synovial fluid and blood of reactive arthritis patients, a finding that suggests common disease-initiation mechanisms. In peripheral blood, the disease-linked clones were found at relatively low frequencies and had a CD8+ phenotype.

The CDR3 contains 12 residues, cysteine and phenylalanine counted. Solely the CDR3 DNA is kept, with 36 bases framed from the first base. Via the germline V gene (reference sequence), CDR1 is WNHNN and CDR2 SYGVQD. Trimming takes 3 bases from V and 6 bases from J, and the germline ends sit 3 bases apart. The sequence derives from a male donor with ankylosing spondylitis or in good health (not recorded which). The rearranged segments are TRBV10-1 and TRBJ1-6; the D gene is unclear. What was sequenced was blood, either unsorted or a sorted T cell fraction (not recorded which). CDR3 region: CASSDGNSPLHF. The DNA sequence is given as TGCGCCAGCAGTGATGGTAATTCACCCCTCCACTTT.